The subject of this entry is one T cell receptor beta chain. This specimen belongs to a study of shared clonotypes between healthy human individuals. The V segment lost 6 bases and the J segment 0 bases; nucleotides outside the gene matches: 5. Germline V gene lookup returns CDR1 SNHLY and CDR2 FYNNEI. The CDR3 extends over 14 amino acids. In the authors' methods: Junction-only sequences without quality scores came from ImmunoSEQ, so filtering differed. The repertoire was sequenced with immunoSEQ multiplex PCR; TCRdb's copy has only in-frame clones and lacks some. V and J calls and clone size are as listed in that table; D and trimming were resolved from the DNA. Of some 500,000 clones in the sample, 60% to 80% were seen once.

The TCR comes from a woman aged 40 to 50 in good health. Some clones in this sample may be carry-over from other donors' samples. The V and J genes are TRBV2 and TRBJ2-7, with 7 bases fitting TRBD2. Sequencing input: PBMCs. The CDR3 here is CASRDAGDSYEQYF. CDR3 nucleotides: TGTGCCAGCAGGGACGCGGGAGACTCCTACGAGCAGTACTTC. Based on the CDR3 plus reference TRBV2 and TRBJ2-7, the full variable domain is EPEVTQTPSHQVTQMGQEVILRCVPISNHLYFYWYRQILGQKVEFLVSFYNNEISEKSEIFDDQFSVERPDGSNFTLKIRSTKLEDSAMYFCASRDAGDSYEQYFGPGTRLTVT.